A selection of T cell receptor beta chains follows, all from one sample in a study of cytomegalovirus exposure and HLA in healthy donors. Repertoires were generated with immunoSEQ multiplex PCR, while TCRdb's copy carries only in-frame clones and drops some. The repertoire holds over 90,000 clones, with around 66% as singletons. Specimen: PBMCs. The receptors were gathered from a woman in her fifties or sixties in good health and CMV-seronegative. CDR3s include the opening cysteine and the closing phenylalanine or tryptophan. The D gene is left open where the match is weak. The size field is filled for only some rows; it gives once, few, many or a size class.

J gene	V gene	D gene	clone size	CDR3 DNA	CDR3 protein
TRBJ2-4	TRBV5-1	.	.	TGCGCCAGCAGCTTTGGGCAGGGAAACATTCAGTACTTC	CASSFGQGNIQYF
TRBJ2-5	TRBV19	.	.	.	CASTSGGVETQYF
TRBJ2-5	TRBV5-1	.	.	TGCGCCAGCAGCTTGGGAGGTAGTCAAGAGACCCAGTACTTC	CASSLGGSQETQYF
TRBJ2-7	TRBV4-1	.	.	TGTGCCAGCAGCAGGGAGTCCCCTTCCTACGAGCAGTACTTC	CASSRESPSYEQYF
TRBJ1-2	TRBV6-6	.	.	TGTGCCACTAAAGGAGGGAAAGCTAACTATGGCTACACCTTC	CATKGGKANYGYTF
TRBJ1-1	TRBV6-1	.	.	TGTGCCAGCAGTGGCGGCAAGAACACTGAAGCTTTCTTT	CASSGGKNTEAFF
TRBJ2-3	TRBV29-1	TRBD2	.	TGCAGCGTCCCTAGGAGCGGGGGAGCTAGCACAGATACGCAGTATTTT	CSVPRSGGASTDTQYF
TRBJ1-2	TRBV7-2	.	once	TGTGCCAGCAGCTTAGCGAAAGGGGTTGGTGGCTACACCTTC	CASSLAKGVGGYTF
TRBJ1-1	TRBV6-6	TRBD1	.	TGTGCCAGCAGTTACCTGGACAGGGGGACTGAAGCTTTCTTT	CASSYLDRGTEAFF
TRBJ2-3	TRBV29-1	TRBD2	few	TGCAGCGTTGCAGTGGGTCCTAGCGGGGGCACAGATACGCAGTATTTT	CSVAVGPSGGTDTQYF
TRBJ2-3	TRBV7-2	TRBD2	.	TGTGCCAGCAGCATTGGGGGGAGGAGCGGGGGCACAGATACGCAGTATTTT	CASSIGGRSGGTDTQYF
TRBJ2-5	TRBV7-2	TRBD2	few	TGTGCCAGCAGCTTAGGCGGGGGGCTAGAGACCCAGTACTTC	CASSLGGGLETQYF
TRBJ2-6	TRBV6-4	.	few	TGTGCCAGCAGCACAGGCTCTGGGGCCAACGTCCTGACTTTC	CASSTGSGANVLTF
TRBJ2-3	TRBV7-7	TRBD1	few	TGTGCCAGCAGCTCCGCCCTGACAGGGCCAGATACGCAGTATTTT	CASSSALTGPDTQYF
TRBJ2-1	TRBV7-9	TRBD2	.	TGTGCCAGCAGCTTAGAGCAGAGGACTAGCGGGACCCCCTACAATGAGCAGTTCTTC	CASSLEQRTSGTPYNEQFF
TRBJ2-7	TRBV5-1	.	.	TGCGCCAGCAGCCCCTATACAGGGTTGGACGAGCAGTACTTC	CASSPYTGLDEQYF
TRBJ1-1	TRBV28	.	few	TGTGCCAGCAGTGCCCCGGGGCAGGGGTTTCAGGCTTTCTTT	CASSAPGQGFQAFF
TRBJ2-7	TRBV18	TRBD2	few	TGTGCCAGCTCACCGGTTGCTAGCGGGACGAACGAGCAGTACTTC	CASSPVASGTNEQYF
TRBJ1-2	TRBV5-1	TRBD1	few	TGCGCCAGCAGCCCGGGACAGGGCTATGGCTACACCTTC	CASSPGQGYGYTF
TRBJ1-1	TRBV29-1	.	.	TGCAGCGTTGCGAGTACGGGGTTCCGCACTGAAGCTTTCTTT	CSVASTGFRTEAFF
TRBJ1-2	TRBV28	.	.	TGTGCCAGCAGTTTACAGGGGCAGCTTGGCTACACCTTC	CASSLQGQLGYTF
TRBJ1-1	TRBV19	.	.	TGTGCCAGTAGAACTACAGGAATTAACACTGAAGCTTTCTTT	CASRTTGINTEAFF
TRBJ1-3	TRBV29-1	.	.	TGCAGCGTTGAAGAGACTGCTGGAAACACCATATATTTT	CSVEETAGNTIYF
TRBJ2-7	TRBV30	.	.	TGTGCCTGGAGTCCGCCAGGGGGGCACGAGCAGTACTTC	CAWSPPGGHEQYF
TRBJ2-4	TRBV7-6	.	.	TGTGCCAGCAGCTCCCAGGGTGGGGACATTCAGTACTTC	CASSSQGGDIQYF
TRBJ2-5	TRBV28	TRBD1	.	TGTGCCAGCACCCTACAGGGGGCGGGAACCCAAGAGACCCAGTACTTC	CASTLQGAGTQETQYF
TRBJ1-2	TRBV5-6	.	.	TGTGCCAGCAGCGCCCTGGACAGTCACTATGGCTACACCTTC	CASSALDSHYGYTF
TRBJ1-4	TRBV5-1	.	few	TGCGCCAGCAGCGGAACCGCAGGGGAAGGGGAAAAACTGTTTTTT	CASSGTAGEGEKLFF
TRBJ1-2	TRBV6-1	.	.	TGTGCCAGCAGTGCACCACCGCTCGGCTATGGCTACACCTTC	CASSAPPLGYGYTF
TRBJ2-1	TRBV5-1	TRBD2	.	TGCGCCAGCAGCACCAAGGGAGCGGGAGGGTTCCTGGGGTACAATGAGCAGTTCTTC	CASSTKGAGGFLGYNEQFF
TRBJ2-3	TRBV9	.	.	TGTGCCAGCAGCGTAGTACCAGTAACAGATACGCAGTATTTT	CASSVVPVTDTQYF
TRBJ2-3	TRBV7-2	TRBD2	few	TGTGCCAGCAGCGACAGACTAGCGGGCACAGATACGCAGTATTTT	CASSDRLAGTDTQYF
TRBJ2-2	TRBV7-2	.	few	TGTGCCAGCGTCATGGGGAGCACCGGGGAGCTGTTTTTT	CASVMGSTGELFF
TRBJ2-3	TRBV4-1	TRBD2	few	TGCGCCAGCAGCCCGAAGGTAGCGGGGGGAACCACAGATACGCAGTATTTT	CASSPKVAGGTTDTQYF
TRBJ1-3	TRBV4-1	TRBD1	.	TGCGCCAGCAGCCAAGGTCGGGGACAGCGATCTGGAAACACCATATATTTT	CASSQGRGQRSGNTIYF
TRBJ2-1	TRBV13	.	.	TGTGCCAGCAGCTTAGCCGGTAGCGACAATGAGCAGTTCTTC	CASSLAGSDNEQFF
TRBJ2-5	TRBV6-4	TRBD1	.	TGTGCCAGCAGTGACACTGGGACAGTACAAGAGACCCAGTACTTC	CASSDTGTVQETQYF
TRBJ2-3	TRBV18	.	.	TGTGCCAGCTCACCAGTAGCCAGCACAGATACGCAGTATTTT	CASSPVASTDTQYF
TRBJ2-5	TRBV28	TRBD2	few	TGTGCCAGCAGTTTCGGACTAGCGGGAGAAGAGACCCAGTACTTC	CASSFGLAGEETQYF
TRBJ2-5	TRBV2	.	few	TGTGCCAGCAGTAGGCCAGGCCAAGAGACCCAGTACTTC	CASSRPGQETQYF
TRBJ1-5	TRBV19	.	.	TGTGCCAGTAGTATCGACAGAAGCAATCAGCCCCAGCATTTT	CASSIDRSNQPQHF